The source of this T cell receptor (beta chain) is a study of vaccination and CD4 T cells after COVID-19. Study information: Convalescent patients gave post-COVID blood a median about 95 days post-diagnosis, range 35 to 161. The post-vaccine samples came a median around 71 days after dose two (range 14 to 241).

In regard to this clonotype: Antigen: not known.

Findings of the study overall: Detection of a median roughly 84% of reactive clones in convalescent patients was confined to the period after vaccination.

V shed 2 bases and J 2 bases; nucleotides not matched to a gene: 30. The CDR3 is 23 amino acids. CDR1 and CDR2 from the germline V gene are DFQATT and SNEGSKA (reference sequence). Stated time point: late sampling 161 to 241 days after vaccination in three convalescent patients. A single record per CDR3 protein comes from TCRdb applying MiXCR to the PCR reads. The repertoire consists of approximately 40,000 distinct CDR3 sequences, with more than 30% occurring once and the leading ten covering 5.8%. The chain carries TRBV20-1 and TRBJ2-7; 10 nucleotides agree with TRBD2. This sequence originates from a human donor who had recovered from COVID-19. Source: CD4+ T cells from blood, taken about 7 months after SARS-CoV-2 vaccination. Here the CDR3 DNA reads TGCAGTGCTAGACGTTTTGCAACCTCTGAAGTGCCAGCGGGAGGGTTGTTCGCCTACGAGCAGTACTTC. This codes for CSARRFATSEVPAGGLFAYEQYF.